This is a list of T cell receptor beta chains from one sample in a study of cytomegalovirus exposure and HLA in healthy donors. TCRdb's copy holds only in-frame clones and misses some; the assay was immunoSEQ multiplex PCR. The sample has roughly 120,000 clones; 73% are singletons. The sequenced sample was PBMCs. Every receptor here comes from a woman in her 40s in good health and CMV-seronegative. CDR3s include the opening cysteine and the closing phenylalanine or tryptophan. Clone size is shown for a subset of rows, as once, few, many or a class of expanded clone.

>14|TRBV5-1|NA
CASSIGTANTEAFF
>19|TRBV4-2|once
CASSQVAGTSGGNTDTQYF
>15|TRBV7-3|NA
CASSFFGGFTDTQYF
>14|TRBV7-2|few
CASSLGLNSEKLFF
>16|TRBV7-7|NA
CASSSGQGSSYNEQFF
>15|TRBV28|NA
CASSLRDRDNYEQYF
>14|TRBV4-3|NA
CASSQGTGPETQYF
>15|TRBV5-4|NA
CASSGQDAGRYEQYF
>16|TRBV7-8|NA
CASSFRRGLSNQPQHF
>14|TRBV6-5|NA
CASSLDRGNYEQYF
>17|TRBV7-2|once
CASSSTPPSGGAGTQYF